These T cell receptor beta chains were read from a single sample in a study of T-cell memory formation after mild COVID-19. A single record per CDR3 protein comes from TCRdb applying MiXCR to the 5' RACE reads. The sample shows about 600,000 distinct CDR3 sequences, about 20% of them seen only once. Specimen: PBMCs or a T cell subset sorted from them (not recorded which). These receptor sequences come from an adult woman who had mild COVID-19 (a few samples of this study predate the infection). Cell type and time point are not known. Each CDR3 is given with its conserved first and last residue. Fields, in order: clone size, V gene, J gene, D gene, CDR3 DNA, CDR3 protein. A D gene is named only where the DNA matches it firmly. Some rows have no size entry. The others give once, few or many, or a class for an expanded clone.

few	TRBV29-1	TRBJ2-1	TRBD2	TGCAGCGCCCTGATAGGGACTAGCGGGTACAATGAGCAGTTCTTC	CSALIGTSGYNEQFF
.	TRBV29-1	TRBJ2-7	TRBD2	TGCAGCGTGTTCGGCGGGAGGACCTACGAGCAGTACTTC	CSVFGGRTYEQYF
few	TRBV7-9	TRBJ1-1	.	TGTGCCAGCAGCTTAAACGAGGTGGGCACTGAAGCTTTCTTT	CASSLNEVGTEAFF
.	TRBV7-8	TRBJ2-1	.	TGTGCCAGCAGCATAGTCCAGGGACTGTCCTACAATGAGCAGTTCTTC	CASSIVQGLSYNEQFF
.	TRBV5-6	TRBJ2-7	.	TGTGCCAGCTACAATGCGGGCGCGCCTTCCTACGAGCAGTACTTC	CASYNAGAPSYEQYF
.	TRBV12-3/TRBV12-4	TRBJ2-5	.	TGTGCCAGCAGTTTAGTCGACCGGGGGACCCAGTACTTC	CASSLVDRGTQYF
.	TRBV5-1	TRBJ2-6	.	TGCGCCAGCAGCTTAACCCTAGGGGCCAACGTCCTGACTTTC	CASSLTLGANVLTF
.	TRBV7-8	TRBJ2-2	.	TGTGCCAGCAGCTTTTTGGGGACGAACACCGGGGAGCTGTTTTTT	CASSFLGTNTGELFF
many	TRBV3-1	TRBJ2-1	TRBD2	TGTGCCAGCAGCCCGACTAGCGGGAGACATGAGCAGTTCTTC	CASSPTSGRHEQFF
many	TRBV7-6	TRBJ2-1	.	TGTGCCAGCAGCTTAGCCTGGCTAAGTGGTGAGCAGTTCTTC	CASSLAWLSGEQFF
many	TRBV7-9	TRBJ2-3	TRBD2	TGTGCCAGCAGCTTAGGCTTAGCGGGAATTACAGATACGCAGTATTTT	CASSLGLAGITDTQYF
.	TRBV7-2	TRBJ2-7	TRBD1	TGTGCCAGCAGGACGAGACAGGGGACCTACGAGCAGTACTTC	CASRTRQGTYEQYF
few	TRBV30	TRBJ2-7	.	TGTGCCTGGGCTCAGAGGGGGAACTCCTACGAGCAGTACTTC	CAWAQRGNSYEQYF
few	TRBV6-5	TRBJ1-5	TRBD1	TGTGCCAGCAGTTCCCTAAGACAGGGGGCAGCGTTATATCAGCCCCAGCATTTT	CASSSLRQGAALYQPQHF
.	TRBV6-2/TRBV6-3	TRBJ2-1	TRBD2	TGTGCCAGCAGTTACCTAGCGGGACGTGGCAATGAGCAGTTCTTC	CASSYLAGRGNEQFF
few	TRBV6-6	TRBJ2-7	.	TGTGCCACCTCCGGGACGGTGAACTCCTACGAGCAGTACTTC	CATSGTVNSYEQYF
few	TRBV4-3	TRBJ2-1	.	TGCGCCAGCAGCCAAGTCCGGACCAATGAGCAGTTCTTC	CASSQVRTNEQFF
many	TRBV6-5	TRBJ2-2	.	TGTGCCAGCAAGAGCCGTCGGAACACCGGGGAGCTGTTTTTT	CASKSRRNTGELFF
.	TRBV7-9	TRBJ1-6	.	TGTGCCAGCAGCCGCGGGACGGCGGGGAATTCACCCCTCCACTTT	CASSRGTAGNSPLHF
.	TRBV7-9	TRBJ1-2	.	TGTGCCAGCAGCTCAAAGGGTACCCCTAACTATGGCTACACCTTC	CASSSKGTPNYGYTF
.	TRBV7-9	TRBJ1-1	.	TGTGCCAGCAGCTTAGTGGCAGGGTCGGGAAACACTGAAGCTTTCTTT	CASSLVAGSGNTEAFF
.	TRBV4-2	TRBJ2-7	.	TGTGCCAGCAGCCGGAACGTGGGGGAGAGGTACGAGCAGTACTTC	CASSRNVGERYEQYF